This TCR beta chain was identified in a study of T cell changes during pregnancy in multiple sclerosis. The CDR3 runs 14 residues. V lost 0 bases and J 3 bases, leaving 8 bases between the germline ends. CDR1 LGHNA and CDR2 YSLEER come from the germline V gene. Assay: immunoSEQ multiplex PCR; the TCRdb copy retains only in-frame clones and omits some. Found here are 60,000 to 75,000 clones, roughly 93% of them singletons; the top ten hold 1.4%. This receptor was taken from a female donor with multiple sclerosis, enrolled in a pregnancy study. The rearrangement joins TRBV4-3 to TRBJ1-1; D gene ambiguous. The material sequenced was peripheral blood, taken in the third trimester of pregnancy. Here the CDR3 reads CASSQDPGYTEAFF. CDR3 DNA sequence: TGCGCCAGCAGCCAAGATCCGGGTTACACTGAAGCTTTCTTT.